This TCR beta chain was identified during a study of technical replicates of blood from a few donors. Assay: immunoSEQ multiplex PCR; the TCRdb copy retains only in-frame clones and omits some. The profile shows roughly 13,000 clones, approximately 81% of them singletons. V was clipped by 1 base and J by 6 bases; unmatched bases: 3. The length of the CDR3 is 16 residues. CDR1 KGHSH and CDR2 LQKENI come from the germline V gene. Sequencing was carried out using PBMCs. The source is a human donor in good health. This chain uses TRBV18 with TRBJ2-2, with 12 bases identical to TRBD1. The CDR3 here is CASSPRGQGAAGELFF. The DNA for the CDR3 is TGTGCCAGCTCACCACGGGGACAGGGGGCAGCCGGGGAGCTGTTTTTT.